This TCR beta chain emerged from a study of blood T cell repertoires in COVID-19. On the study more broadly: From the United States, Italy and Spain came samples of acute and convalescent COVID-19. The analysed material was cDNA or gDNA that came from T cells, B-cell-depleted T cells, or PBMCs.

Authors' data handling: Estimates of nucleated cell counts were drawn from the amplification of reference gene primers. The repertoire was sequenced with immunoSEQ multiplex PCR; TCRdb's copy has only in-frame clones and lacks some. V and J calls and clone size come straight from that table; D and trimming were deduced from the DNA. The sample lists roughly 70,000 clones, about 88% seen once, with about 2.9% in the top ten. Trimming stripped 9 bases from V and 5 bases from J, with 21 bases between. CDR1 and CDR2 (germline): LNHDA, SQIVND (reference sequence). The CDR3 totals 15 residues. The sequence was obtained from a man aged 65 to 79 with active or convalescent COVID-19. Sample: peripheral blood. The chain couples TRBV19 to TRBJ2-3; a possible D gene is TRBD2 (7 bases). CDR3 in amino acids: CASAPLAGAGDTQYF. The CDR3 bases are TGTGCCAGCGCCCCGCTTGCGGGGGCGGGAGATACGCAGTATTTT.